The sequence of this T cell receptor beta chain was determined in a study of a mutant IDH1 vaccine in newly diagnosed glioma. Study-wide background: The start of vaccination came 4-6 weeks after radiotherapy alone, or with temozolomide cycles. The sex distribution of treated patients was about 62% male and roughly 40% female, with a mean age of 40.4 years. Therapy received beforehand was radiotherapy, temozolomide, or both, with most patients given both.

Noted time point: week 23, last vaccination. In every dose of vaccine, 300 ug of mutant IDH1 20-mer peptide was given alongside topical imiquimod. In every donor, the tumor was a new WHO grade 3 or 4 IDH1-mutant, ATRX-lost astrocytoma. The CDR3 extends over 16 amino acids. Germline V gives CDR1 MGHDK, CDR2 SYGVNS. V lost 4 bases to trimming and J lost 5 bases; unmatched junction nucleotides: 9. Sequenced by immunoSEQ multiplex PCR; TCRdb stores in-frame clones only, minus some. This table has tens of thousands of clones, 80% appearing once. About this clone itself: Antigen: not known.

The sequence came from a man between 40 and 49 years old with glioma. Source: PBMCs, taken from a glioma patient whose treatment included an IDH1 peptide vaccine. V and J are TRBV25-1 and TRBJ2-3, with 10 bases that match TRBD1. In nucleotides, the CDR3 is TGTGCCAGCAGTGCTGCTCGACAGGGGGCTTTAGATACGCAGTATTTT. This codes for CASSAARQGALDTQYF.